Below, 19 T cell receptor beta chains from the same sample are listed, as sequenced in a study of blood T cell repertoires in COVID-19. Generated by immunoSEQ multiplex PCR, the TCRdb table keeps only in-frame clones and is missing some. The table includes 310,000 or so clones, about 83% detected once. The sequencing sample was made of peripheral blood. These receptors originate from a woman between 50 and 59 years old with acute or convalescent COVID-19.

The chain uses TRBV7-9 and TRBJ1-1, with 7 bases lining up with TRBD1. With 11 bases clipped from V and 6 bases from J, the junction kept 15 bases outside the gene matches. The CDR3 length is 14 residues. Looked up from germline, CDR1 is SEHNR and CDR2 is FQNEAQ (reference sequence). The CDR3 protein is CAGGTTGRFAEAFF. The CDR3 coding sequence is TGTGCCGGGGGGACGACAGGGCGTTTCGCTGAAGCTTTCTTT. Full variable domain (missing parts from reference TRBV7-9 and TRBJ1-1): DTGVSQNPRHKITKRGQNVTFRCDPISEHNRLYWYRQTLGQGPEFLTYFQNEAQLEKSRLLSDRFSAERPKGSFSTLEIQRTEQGDSAMYLCAGGTTGRFAEAFFGQGTRLTVV.

The chain is built from TRBV9 and TRBJ2-7; TRBD2 matches 7 bases. This CDR3 has 13 residues. V was clipped by 4 bases and J by 6 bases; unmatched bases: 7. The germline gives CDR1 SGDLS, CDR2 YYNGEE. DNA for the CDR3: TGTGCCAGCAGCTCCCTCGGGGGGACCGAGCAGTACTTC. Its translation: CASSSLGGTEQYF.

J is TRBJ1-3 and V is TRBV5-6; D is uncertain. The CDR3 totals 14 residues. Germline CDR1 and CDR2: SGHDT and YYEEEE. Trimming stripped 2 bases from V and 2 bases from J, with 8 bases between. Here the CDR3 DNA reads TGTGCCAGCAGCTTTAACAGACCTGGAAACACCATATATTTT. Translating gives CASSFNRPGNTIYF. Combining the CDR3 with reference TRBV5-6 and TRBJ1-3 gives the whole variable domain DAGVTQSPTHLIKTRGQQVTLRCSPKSGHDTVSWYQQALGQGPQFIFQYYEEEERQRGNFPDRFSGHQFPNYSSELNVNALLLGDSALYLCASSFNRPGNTIYFGEGSWLTVV.

The chain employs TRBV5-4 and TRBJ2-7, with TRBD2 matching 12 bases. J gave up 2 bases and V 0 bases, and 0 bases lay outside the gene matches. Per germline, CDR1 SGHNT and CDR2 YYREEE (reference sequence). This CDR3 is 15 amino acids long. The CDR3 DNA is TGTGCCAGCAGCTTGGGACTAGCGGGAGCCTACGAGCAGTACTTC. This gives the protein CASSLGLAGAYEQYF.

The chain couples TRBV5-1 to TRBJ2-7; 8 bases match TRBD1. CDR1 and CDR2 from the germline V gene are SGHRS and YFSETQ. The J segment lost 6 bases and the V segment lost 3 bases, leaving 11 bases of the junction unmatched. The CDR3 loop spans 15 amino acids. The CDR3 nucleotides read TGCGCCAGCAGCTCCGGGCCAGGGGGCTCTGGCGAGCAGTACTTC. Its protein product is CASSSGPGGSGEQYF.

The genes are TRBV7-2 and TRBJ2-7; D is unresolved. Germline V gene sequence: CDR1 SGHTA, CDR2 FQGNSA. Trimming shortened V by 1 base and J by 3 bases, and 10 bases separated the two germline ends. This CDR3 has 14 residues. The CDR3 region is CASSLGAQSYEQYF. In nucleotides, the CDR3 is TGTGCCAGCAGCTTAGGGGCCCAGAGCTACGAGCAGTACTTC.

The chain is built from TRBV30 and TRBJ2-7, with 12 positions matching TRBD2. V was pared by 2 bases and J by 5 bases, with 4 bases of the junction left unmatched. Germline V gives CDR1 GTSNPN, CDR2 SVGIG (reference sequence). The CDR3 runs 14 residues. The CDR3 is CAWSSGTSGHEQYF. In nucleotides, the CDR3 is TGTGCCTGGAGTTCTGGGACTAGCGGGCACGAGCAGTACTTC. The full variable domain, in which reference TRBV30 and TRBJ2-7 provide the parts outside the CDR3, is SQTIHQWPATLVQPVGSPLSLECTVEGTSNPNLYWYRQAAGRGLQLLFYSVGIGQISSEVPQNLSASRPQDRQFILSSKKLLLSDSGFYLCAWSSGTSGHEQYFGPGTRLTVT.

The chain couples TRBV6-6 to TRBJ1-1, with 7 bases lining up with TRBD1. Germline CDR1 reads MNHNY; CDR2 reads SVGAGI (reference sequence). This CDR3 spans 13 amino acids. With V trimmed by 4 bases and J by 1 base, 0 bases remained unmatched. DNA of the CDR3: TGTGCCAGCAGTTGGGACAGGAACACTGAAGCTTTCTTT. This codes for CASSWDRNTEAFF.

This clone was seen only once. This chain links TRBV7-9 with TRBJ1-1; 7 bases agree with TRBD1. This CDR3 is built from 17 residues. The junction had 16 bases not matched to a gene; V was cut back by 5 bases and J by 4 bases. Germline CDR1 and CDR2: SEHNR and FQNEAQ (reference sequence). CDR3 residues: CASSPRQGRGLSTEAFF. CDR3 DNA sequence: TGTGCCAGCAGCCCAAGACAGGGTAGAGGTCTGAGCACTGAAGCTTTCTTT. The whole variable domain, filled in from reference TRBV7-9 and TRBJ1-1, reads DTGVSQNPRHKITKRGQNVTFRCDPISEHNRLYWYRQTLGQGPEFLTYFQNEAQLEKSRLLSDRFSAERPKGSFSTLEIQRTEQGDSAMYLCASSPRQGRGLSTEAFFGQGTRLTVV.

The CDR3: CASSYGRGSGPQHF. For the CDR3, the DNA is TGTGCCAGCAGTTACGGGCGGGGAAGTGGGCCCCAGCATTTT. The chain carries TRBV6-6 and TRBJ1-5, with unresolved D. The ends were cut back, 2 bases at V and 9 bases at J, with 14 bases in the middle. The CDR3 runs to 14 residues. The germline gives CDR1 MNHNY, CDR2 SVGAGI (reference sequence).

The V and J genes are TRBV2 and TRBJ2-7; no definite D call. CDR3 length: 13 amino acids. V lost 1 base and J 3 bases, leaving 7 bases between the germline ends. Germline V CDR1 and CDR2: SNHLY, FYNNEI. The CDR3 bases are TGTGCCAGCAGTGAAGGTGAGGACTACGAGCAGTACTTC. Its protein product is CASSEGEDYEQYF.

V is TRBV2 and J is TRBJ1-6; D possibly corresponds to TRBD1 (5 bases). With 2 bases removed from V and 0 bases from J, the gap between germline ends came to 8 bases. Germline CDR1 reads SNHLY; CDR2 reads FYNNEI. The CDR3 is made up of 16 amino acids. CDR3 nucleotide sequence: TGTGCCAGCAGTGAATTGGGGGGCTCCTATAATTCACCCCTCCACTTT. As protein: CASSELGGSYNSPLHF.

The V call is TRBV3-1 (or the pseudogene TRBV3-2), the J call TRBJ2-3, with TRBD2 matching over 9 bases. This CDR3 comprises 17 residues. The germline CDR1 and CDR2 sequences are LGHDT and YNNKEL (reference sequence). After removal of 4 bases from V and 2 bases from J, the junction contained 10 bases not matched to a gene. CDR3 nucleotide sequence: TGTGCCAGCAGCCTCACGACTAGCGGACCCTTCACAGATACGCAGTATTTT. Translated, it gives CASSLTTSGPFTDTQYF.

V is TRBV4-1 and J is TRBJ2-1; tentative D call: TRBD1 (6 bases). The CDR3 consists of 15 residues. With 3 bases removed from V and 6 bases from J, the gap between germline ends came to 15 bases. Germline assignment: CDR1 MGHRA and CDR2 YSYEKL. The CDR3 spells CASSQSIGGGNEQFF. DNA for the CDR3: TGCGCCAGCAGCCAGTCAATTGGGGGCGGCAATGAGCAGTTCTTC.

The V gene is TRBV5-1, the J gene TRBJ2-7; TRBD2 aligns across 7 bases. From germline, CDR1 is SGHRS and CDR2 YFSETQ. The CDR3 has 15 amino acids. The J segment lost 4 bases and the V segment lost 0 bases, leaving 7 bases of the junction unmatched. Here the CDR3 DNA reads TGCGCCAGCAGCTTGGAGGCGGGAGAGTATTACGAGCAGTACTTC. This codes for CASSLEAGEYYEQYF.

Only one count was recorded for this clone. The chain is built from TRBV24-1 and TRBJ2-1, with 7 positions matching TRBD2. The length of the CDR3 is 16 residues. J was trimmed by 6 bases and V by 1 base; bases with no gene match: 8. Germline CDR1 and CDR2: KGHDR and SFDVKD. The CDR3 here is CATSDFTASGGNEQFF. Here the CDR3 DNA reads TGTGCCACCAGTGATTTTACGGCTAGCGGCGGCAATGAGCAGTTCTTC.

V is TRBV11-2 and J is TRBJ1-2; 7 nucleotides agree with TRBD1. The CDR3 extends over 14 amino acids. The V gene's germline CDR1 is SGHAT and CDR2 FQNNGV. V trimming: 5 bases; J trimming: 2 bases; junction bases outside the gene matches: 5. The CDR3 here is CASSKPGQNYGYTF. As DNA, the CDR3 is TGTGCCAGCAGCAAACCGGGACAGAACTATGGCTACACCTTC.

This clone is medium-sized (0.01 to 0.1%) in the sample. A read error may account for a junction end that differs from germline. The chain couples TRBV5-4 to TRBJ1-2, with 8 bases fitting TRBD1. Germline CDR1 and CDR2: SGHNT and YYREEE (reference sequence). CDR3 size: 13 residues. The CDR3 sequence is CASSLDRDAGYTF. CDR3 bases: TGTGCCAGCAGTTTGGACAGGGATGCTGGCTACACCTTC.

The gene calls are TRBV27 and TRBJ2-1; the D gene is possibly TRBD2 (6 bases). Germline values: CDR1 MNHEY, CDR2 SMNVEV (reference sequence). The CDR3 has 15 residues. V lost 3 bases and J lost 1, with 10 bases in between. As DNA, the CDR3 is TGTGCCAGCAGTTTTGTCGGGAGATCCTACAATGAGCAGTTCTTC. It translates to CASSFVGRSYNEQFF.